The clone carrying this TCR beta chain showed up many times. Time point described: newly diagnosed GD, antithyroid drugs for less than 3 months. PBMCs were the source of the RNA used for TCR sequencing. An endocrinology department in Xi'an, China, recruited the patients. Arm-PCR with iRepertoire HTBI primers amplified the CDR3 regions for these TCR beta libraries. TCRdb called the multiplex PCR reads again in MiXCR, with one record for every CDR3 protein. The repertoire has under 450,000 distinct CDR3 sequences, roughly 15% of them found once; the top ten carry 20% to 25%. CDR1 and CDR2 (germline): SNHLY, FYNNEI. V shed 6 bases and J shed 6 bases, with 8 bases lying between them. The length of the CDR3 is 11 residues. The data belong to a study of regulatory T cells in long-lasting Graves disease. The same sample was also studied in work on T cells in Graves' hyperthyroidism and ophthalmopathy. From that study: An absence of ophthalmopathy progression within 18 months meant stable Graves' hyperthyroidism. The study used the HTBI primer set for a first-round RT-PCR of the TCR CDR3. Blood also held most thyroid clonotypes expanded beyond 0.001.

The material was peripheral blood mononuclear cells (PBMCs), obtained at new diagnosis, from a patient treated with antithyroid drugs. The origin of this receptor is a woman under 30 with Graves disease. The chain recombines TRBV2 with TRBJ1-1, with D uncertain. The CDR3 DNA follows: TGTGCCAGCAGCAATGGCCCTGAAGCTTTCTTT. Encoded protein: CASSNGPEAFF. Supplemented by reference TRBV2 and TRBJ1-1, the full variable domain reads EPEVTQTPSHQVTQMGQEVILRCVPISNHLYFYWYRQILGQKVEFLVSFYNNEISEKSEIFDDQFSVERPDGSNFTLKIRSTKLEDSAMYFCASSNGPEAFFGQGTRLTVV.